Presented here are 8 T cell receptor beta chains from one specimen sequenced in a study of T cells in Graves' hyperthyroidism and ophthalmopathy. What was amplified from RNA transcripts were TCR beta CDR3 regions. Using the HTBI primer set, a first-round RT-PCR was run on the TCR CDR3. TCRdb re-derived calls from the multiplex PCR reads in MiXCR, one entry per CDR3 protein. Of hundreds of thousands of distinct CDR3 sequences listed, over 35% are singletons. Sequenced input: blood. These receptors were taken from a man aged 18 to 30 with Graves' hyperthyroidism.

Turning to this clonotype: This could be a read error, since a much larger clone is one nucleotide away. V is TRBV10-3 and J is TRBJ2-5, with TRBD2 identical over 12 bases. From germline, CDR1 is ENHRY and CDR2 SYGVKD. The CDR3 covers 15 residues. V lost 5 bases to trimming and J lost 7 bases; unmatched junction nucleotides: 8. The CDR3 region is CAISTGLAGSGTQYF. The CDR3 DNA is TGTGCCATCAGTACGGGACTAGCGGGTTCAGGGACCCAGTACTTC.

At least ten counts were recorded for this clonotype. The chain links TRBV7-6 to TRBJ2-5; 9 bases line up with TRBD2. V trimming: 0 bases; J trimming: 5 bases; junction bases outside the gene matches: 10. The CDR3 is 17 residues long. Germline assignment: CDR1 SGHVS and CDR2 FNYEAQ. CDR3 sequence: CASSLALSREGRETQYF. The CDR3 DNA reads as TGTGCCAGCAGCTTAGCGCTTTCGCGGGAGGGCCGGGAGACCCAGTACTTC.

This clonotype came up many times. The chain recombines TRBV25-1 with TRBJ1-1, with D perhaps TRBD1 (5 bases). The V gene's germline CDR1 is MGHDK and CDR2 SYGVNS. V shed 3 bases and J shed 0 bases, with 14 bases lying between them. This CDR3 contains 16 residues. In nucleotides, the CDR3 is TGTGCCAGCAGTGATTCCTCCGGGGCGCTGAACACTGAAGCTTTCTTT. Protein sequence: CASSDSSGALNTEAFF.

This clonotype turned up a few times. The CDR3 protein is CASIRGRSYEAFF. The CDR3 nucleotides are TGTGCCAGCATCCGGGGGCGATCGTATGAAGCTTTCTTT. The chain combines TRBV2 with TRBJ1-1; D possibly corresponds to TRBD1 (6 bases). V was clipped by 7 bases and J by 7 bases, with 16 bases between them. The CDR3 totals 13 residues. Germline CDR1 SNHLY, CDR2 FYNNEI.

The DNA of the CDR3 is TGTGCCAGCAGTTTTGGGACAGGGTCGAACTATGGCTACACCTTC. Protein product: CASSFGTGSNYGYTF. This rearrangement joins TRBV6-5 to TRBJ1-2, with TRBD1 matching 9 bases. The CDR3 has 15 residues. Germline V gene data show CDR1 as MNHEY and CDR2 as SVGAGI. V dropped 4 bases and J dropped 2; count of bases not matched to a gene: 5.

This clonotype was found a few times. CDR3 sequence: CASSPGWDQYF. The CDR3 coding sequence is TGTGCCAGCAGCCCAGGTTGGGACCAGTACTTC. The V call is TRBV7-9, the J call TRBJ2-5; no reliable D call. Germline loops: CDR1 SEHNR, CDR2 FQNEAQ (reference sequence). The CDR3 runs 11 residues. Trimming left V 5 bases short and J 10 bases short, with 11 bases between.

The rearrangement links TRBV7-2 to TRBJ1-5; weak D call: TRBD1 (5 bases). There are 16 residues in the CDR3. Germline values: CDR1 SGHTA, CDR2 FQGNSA. Trimming stripped 5 bases from V and 5 bases from J, with 19 bases between. Written as DNA, the CDR3 is TGTGCCAGCAGCCCCTTAGAAGGGGCGTTCGATCAGCCCCAGCATTTT. Translated, it gives CASSPLEGAFDQPQHF.

The table lists this clonotype with many counts. This rearrangement joins TRBV7-2 to TRBJ2-7; D is possibly TRBD1 (6 bases). This CDR3 region has 12 residues. CDR1 is SGHTA, CDR2 FQGNSA, per germline. The ends were cut back, 6 bases at V and 7 bases at J, with 13 bases in the middle. The DNA for the CDR3 is TGTGCCAGCAGTTACGGGACACCGGAGCAGTACTTC. Its protein product is CASSYGTPEQYF.